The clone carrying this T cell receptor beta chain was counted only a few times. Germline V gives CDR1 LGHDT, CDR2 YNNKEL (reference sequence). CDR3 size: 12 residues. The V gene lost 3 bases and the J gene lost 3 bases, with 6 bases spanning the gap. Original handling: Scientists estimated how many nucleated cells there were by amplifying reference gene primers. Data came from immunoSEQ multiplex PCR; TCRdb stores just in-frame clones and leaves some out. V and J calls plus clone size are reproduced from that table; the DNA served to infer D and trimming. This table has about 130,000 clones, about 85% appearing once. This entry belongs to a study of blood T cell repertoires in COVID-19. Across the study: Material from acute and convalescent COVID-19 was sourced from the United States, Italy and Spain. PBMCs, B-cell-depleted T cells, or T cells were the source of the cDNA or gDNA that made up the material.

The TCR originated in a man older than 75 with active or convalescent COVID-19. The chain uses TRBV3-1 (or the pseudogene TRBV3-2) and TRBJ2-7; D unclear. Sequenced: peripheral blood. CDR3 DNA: TGTGCCAGCAGCCAGAGGAACTACGAGCAGTACTTC. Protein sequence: CASSQRNYEQYF.